The 16 T cell receptor beta chains presented below share a single source sample, sequenced in a study of blood T cell repertoires in COVID-19. Some clones are missing from TCRdb's copy, which holds only in-frame ones; the method was immunoSEQ multiplex PCR. The table has about 210,000 clones, more than 80% seen once. Sequenced material: PBMCs or T cells enriched from blood (not recorded which). Receptors were obtained from a man aged 25 to 40 who had recovered from COVID-19.

The rearrangement joins TRBV19 to TRBJ2-1; 7 bases align to TRBD1. V shed 6 bases, J shed 8 bases, and the junction held 4 bases outside the gene matches. The CDR3 is 12 residues long. In germline, CDR1 is LNHDA, CDR2 SQIVND (reference sequence). The CDR3 spells CASRRQGDEQFF. The CDR3 nucleotides are TGTGCCAGTAGGAGACAGGGTGATGAGCAGTTCTTC.

About this clone: This sample includes further DNA sequences coding for the same CDR3. The chain combines TRBV5-1 with TRBJ1-6; a possible D gene is TRBD1 (6 bases). Germline assignment: CDR1 SGHRS and CDR2 YFSETQ. V lost 0 bases and J 7 bases, leaving 8 bases between the germline ends. The CDR3 has 14 amino acids. This CDR3 is CASSLGQVNSPLHF. The CDR3 DNA reads TGCGCCAGCAGCTTGGGACAGGTGAATTCACCCCTCCACTTT.

The chain combines TRBV19 with TRBJ1-1; D ambiguous. The length of the CDR3 is 13 residues. Trimming took 1 base from V and 5 from J, leaving 8 bases between them. The V gene's germline CDR1 is LNHDA and CDR2 SQIVND (reference sequence). The DNA of the CDR3 is TGTGCCAGTAGTATAGCTGGAGGGACTGAAGCTTTCTTT. Protein product: CASSIAGGTEAFF.

The chain uses TRBV7-9 and TRBJ2-4, with 10 nucleotides matching TRBD1. The germline CDR1 and CDR2 sequences are SEHNR and FQNEAQ (reference sequence). This CDR3 region has 14 residues. The V gene end was trimmed by 5 bases and the J gene end by 12 bases; junction bases not matched to a gene: 10. For the CDR3, the DNA is TGTGCCAGCAGCCACCGGGACAGGGGCCCGGATCAGTACTTC. This translates into CASSHRDRGPDQYF.

The V call is TRBV30, the J call TRBJ1-2, with D tentatively TRBD1 (5 bases). The CDR3 extends over 13 amino acids. The germline V and J ends were trimmed by 3 bases and 7 bases, with 15 bases remaining between them. The germline gives CDR1 GTSNPN, CDR2 SVGIG (reference sequence). CDR3 loop: CAWRVAPGGGYTF. The CDR3 nucleotides are TGTGCCTGGAGGGTGGCTCCCGGGGGTGGCTACACCTTC. The full variable domain, in which reference TRBV30 and TRBJ1-2 provide the parts outside the CDR3, is SQTIHQWPATLVQPVGSPLSLECTVEGTSNPNLYWYRQAAGRGLQLLFYSVGIGQISSEVPQNLSASRPQDRQFILSSKKLLLSDSGFYLCAWRVAPGGGYTFGSGTRLTVV.

A word on this clone: This sample also contains other DNA sequences that code for the same CDR3. This CDR3 is CASSLRGADTQYF. In DNA, the CDR3 is TGTGCCAGCAGTCTGCGCGGGGCAGATACGCAGTATTTT. The chain employs TRBV27 and TRBJ2-3; tentatively, D is TRBD2 (6 bases). V was pared by 5 bases and J by 4 bases, with 10 bases between. The CDR3 covers 13 residues. Germline lookup yields CDR1 MNHEY and CDR2 SMNVEV (reference sequence).

The V and J genes are TRBV28 and TRBJ2-2; possibly TRBD2 for D (5 bases). This CDR3 spans 14 amino acids. The germline V gene has CDR1 MDHEN and CDR2 SYDVKM. V lost 3 bases to trimming and J lost 1 base, with 6 bases between them. DNA of the CDR3: TGTGCCAGCAGTTTCAGCGGGAACACCGGGGAGCTGTTTTTT. Its translation is CASSFSGNTGELFF.

This clone was seen only once. This sequence joins TRBV5-1 and TRBJ1-2, with 8 nucleotides matching TRBD1. The V gene's germline CDR1 is SGHRS and CDR2 YFSETQ. V lost 2 bases, J lost 7 bases, and 7 bases stayed unmatched. The CDR3 consists of 14 residues. The CDR3 DNA reads as TGCGCCAGCAGCTTTGGCAGCGACAGGGGTGGCTACACCTTC. As protein: CASSFGSDRGGYTF.

The sample holds a few counts of this clone. The J gene is TRBJ1-3, the V gene TRBV2; D unclear. The CDR3 is made up of 17 amino acids. Germline CDR1 reads SNHLY; CDR2 reads FYNNEI. Trimming removed 3 bases at V and 0 bases at J, with 15 bases between. CDR3 sequence reads: CASSDLIGLDSGNTIYF. The CDR3, as DNA: TGTGCCAGCAGTGATCTCATTGGACTTGACTCTGGAAACACCATATATTTT.

The chain carries TRBV6-5 and TRBJ2-7; TRBD2 is a possible D gene (7 bases). CDR1 and CDR2 (germline): MNHEY, SVGAGI. The CDR3 runs to 15 residues. V lost 7 bases and J lost 4, with 20 bases in between. CDR3 coding DNA: TGTGCCAGCACCGGAGGGGGGACGGGGGGATACGAGCAGTACTTC. Encoded protein: CASTGGGTGGYEQYF.

This chain joins TRBV6-4 and TRBJ2-1; D may be TRBD2 (6 bases). Trimming stripped 2 bases from V and 5 bases from J, with 13 bases between. This CDR3 has 15 residues. Germline V CDR1 and CDR2: MRHNA, SNTAGT. CDR3 nucleotide sequence: TGTGCCAGCAGTGACGGGGCTAGCGAAAACAATGAGCAGTTCTTC. It codes for CASSDGASENNEQFF.

The chain employs TRBV18 and TRBJ1-6, with 7 bases that match TRBD1. This CDR3 contains 16 residues. The V gene's germline CDR1 is KGHSH and CDR2 LQKENI. With V trimmed by 3 bases and J by 7 bases, 9 bases remained unmatched. The CDR3 DNA reads TGTGCCAGCTCACCCCGGGACAGTATGAACAATTCACCCCTCCACTTT. Residues: CASSPRDSMNNSPLHF.

The chain joins TRBV18 to TRBJ2-2; the D is unclear. In germline, CDR1 is KGHSH, CDR2 LQKENI. This CDR3 is built from 13 residues. V shed 2 bases and J shed 6 bases, with 7 bases lying between them. This CDR3 reads CASSPSQSGELFF. The CDR3 nucleotides are TGTGCCAGCTCACCATCACAGTCCGGGGAGCTGTTTTTT.

The gene calls are TRBV21-1 and TRBJ1-2; the DNA was not compared with TRBD1, the D call given in the table. TRBV21-1 is classified as a pseudogene. The CDR3 contains 14 residues. The CDR3 reads CASSTTGTGDGYTF. CDR3 nucleotide sequence: TGTGCCAGCAGCACCACCGGGACAGGTGATGGCTACACCTTC.

CDR3 DNA sequence: TGCAGCGTTGGGGAACCCGGGACTAGCGGGAGAAGGGCCTACGAGCAGTACTTC. Amino acid sequence: CSVGEPGTSGRRAYEQYF. This chain joins TRBV29-1 and TRBJ2-7; 14 bases fit TRBD2. This CDR3 is 18 amino acids long. V shed 4 bases, J shed 2 bases, and the junction held 13 bases outside the gene matches. Germline V lookup: CDR1 SQVTM, CDR2 ANQGSEA.

The chain carries TRBV7-6 and TRBJ1-3; D ambiguous. The V gene lost 2 bases and the J gene lost 0 bases, with 17 bases spanning the gap. CDR1 SGHVS and CDR2 FNYEAQ come from the germline V gene. The CDR3 length is 18 residues. CDR3 nucleotides: TGTGCCAGCAGCTTATCCCCCCCCTACGGGGACTCTGGAAACACCATATATTTT. Translating gives CASSLSPPYGDSGNTIYF.